Given below is one TCR beta chain in context. The target of this receptor is not known. Per-base qualities were not stored, and no clone one base away is much larger. The CDR1 and CDR2 encoded by the germline V gene (reference sequence) are MNHNY and SVGAGI. Inclusive of the bounding cysteine and phenylalanine, the CDR3 is 13 residues long. Only CDR3 DNA remains: 39 bases, in frame from the first base. V loses 6 bases of germline sequence and J loses 11 bases, and the interval between the two ends is 17 bases. Receptor amplification or capture employed the immunoSEQ multiplex PCR assay. A mixture of 60 forward primers for TCR Vbeta segments and 13 reverse primers for TCR Jbeta segments was used in the multiplex PCR. A multiplex PCR assay on genomic DNA amplified the CDR3 region of rearranged TCR beta genes. Amplified TCR beta libraries were sequenced as 87-base-pair reads on the Illumina HiSeq System. From the authors' description of their analysis: Across the 700 or so repertoires, a later analysis counted around 80 million unique TCR beta chains, around 10 million of which were shared by at least two donors. Raw reads were error-corrected and collapsed into unique sequences by a nearest-neighbor algorithm in which closely related sequences were merged to remove PCR and sequencing errors. V, D and J gene segments were assigned by aligning CDR3 sequences to IMGT reference sequences. For a sequence to be retained, a match of at least six nucleotides was required to both a V gene segment and a J gene segment. A rearrangement was called productive if the CDR3 had no stop codons and remained in frame with V and J, and every other rearrangement was called non-productive. CDR3 was defined by IMGT convention, running from the second conserved V-encoded cysteine to the conserved J-encoded phenylalanine. The earlier analysis of 550 to 650 of the donors excluded any sequence lacking an unambiguous match to a single V gene segment. An earlier analysis of fewer than 750 of the donors classified V segments as functional when productive rearrangements were above 56.7% and as segregating when the standard deviation between donors was above 5%. A statistical classification framework was developed to diagnose cytomegalovirus status using the catalog of TCR beta chain sequences. In a later analysis, V and J genes were assigned by comparing TCR nucleotide sequences against IMGT/GENE-DB human TR gene sequences. In a later analysis, CDR3 sequences and most-parsimonious VDJ recombination scenarios were assigned using the TCRdist pipeline. In a later analysis, each TCR beta chain was defined by its CDR3 amino acid sequence together with its V-gene family, and reads lacking a unique V-gene family were excluded. In a later analysis, 550 to 650 highly shared, low-generation-probability nucleotide sequences were removed to address suspected cross-contamination and a sequencing artifact. In a later analysis, a clonal expansion index was calculated for each public chain from normalized within-repertoire ranks of inferred template counts. In a later analysis, generation probabilities were computed using a VDJ recombination model fitted to out-of-frame rearrangements, and the results were checked against IGoR. In a later analysis, TCR-TCR, TCR-HLA and TCR-CMV co-occurrence was scored with hypergeometric tests, and a repertoire-size bias correction was applied to TCR pairs. A later analysis estimated false discovery rates by permuting HLA or CMV assignments 20 times. In a later analysis, co-occurring TCRs were grouped using DBSCAN, with TCRdist sequence similarity added in when clustering inside HLA-allele-positive subsets. Repertoires with fewer than 30,000 or more than 120,000 public chains were left out of co-occurrence clustering, as were five repertoires with anomalous nucleotide sharing. This is the immuneACCESS table as TCRdb keeps it, with only in-frame sequences that have V and J called. A part of the clones is gone; compared with another copy, unresolved V genes explain less than half, and the rest is unexplained. V and J calls and clone size are given by that table; D and trimming were obtained from the DNA. For this sample the table gives roughly 150,000 clones, of which 80% were detected only once. Approximately 2.1% of the sample is held by the ten biggest clonotypes.

These data originate in a study of cytomegalovirus exposure and HLA in healthy donors (dated by TCRdb to 2016 to 2017). For context, the study as a whole: According to an earlier analysis of 587 of the donors, some 180 million T cells yielded 95 million to 140 million unique TCR beta sequences and 276 Gb of sequence data. Every discovery cohort repertoire had been produced on one sequencing platform. A later genetic analysis took genome-wide SNP genotypes for about 65% of the 666 donors and used that subset as a discovery cohort. Alongside the repertoire data, information on donor age, sex, ethnicity and CMV serostatus was compiled. The later analysis used no new phenotypic data to find candidate immune exposures, relying instead on TCR beta sequences and their occurrence across donors. Across 398 genotyped donors of the cohort, an average of roughly 230,000 unique TCR beta nucleotide sequences per donor were sequenced, and 15% to 20% of those sequences were non-productive. The aim of the study was to test whether cataloging public T cell receptors could identify signatures of past pathogen exposure. Class I and class II HLA loci were covered by the typing at four-digit resolution. The genetic ancestry cluster associated with self-reported Caucasian donors included over 80% of the 350 to 500 genotyped donors. A separate validation cohort of 90 to 150 different subjects was used in addition to the roughly 640-subject first cohort. An earlier analysis of 500 to 650 of the donors applied high-throughput TCR beta sequencing to assess whether each TCR beta V gene segment acted as functional or pseudogenic. In a later analysis, previously published TCR beta repertoires from 670 or so donors were re-analyzed and high-resolution HLA genotyping was added so that TCR occurrence patterns could be studied. High-throughput TCR immunosequencing, statistical association of individual TCRs with disease status, and machine learning were combined to predict cytomegalovirus infection status. Because of strong linkage in the cohort, roughly five DR-DQ haplotypes were treated as single units for association and clustering. The number of donors typed differed by locus, with 629-630 for A, B, C, DRB1 and DQB1, roughly 520 for DQA1, over 600 for DPA1, and 400 to 490 for DPB1. Roughly 320 gigabases of sequencing data and 91 million or so unique TCR sequences made up an early release that covered roughly 670 HLA-typed donors. The T cell repertoires of some 700 subjects were profiled by immunosequencing and related to cytomegalovirus serostatus.

The cohort consisted of 600 to 750 healthy bone marrow donors. At the time of sampling, all cohort members were nominally healthy, though unrecorded immune exposures were likely present. The donor was CMV seronegative and was included in the group of a few hundred seronegative cohort members. Every donor gave a peripheral blood sample, and the peripheral blood mononuclear cells from that sample were used for TCR beta sequencing. Genomic DNA extraction from the blood cell samples was performed with the Qiagen DNeasy Blood Extraction Kit. The paper as a whole reports these results and caveats: Correlated functional status among segregating V segments might be attributable to linkage disequilibrium, but an unknown experimental factor could not be ruled out. When HLA alleles, especially DR and DQ, strongly co-occurred, attributing TCR associations to individual alleles was difficult. An association between a missense DCLRE1C variant and V-gene and J-gene trimming of TCR beta chains was found in a later genetic analysis and replicated in an independent cohort. In a later analysis, the rate of TCR association differed among HLA loci, with DRB1 alleles having the most associated TCRs and HLA-C alleles having the fewest. Specific HLA alleles were associated with 16,951 TCR beta sequences at a false discovery rate of 0.05 in a later analysis. According to the authors, the approach could potentially be generalized to other disease states and immunological phenotypes. In a later genetic analysis, fewer N-insertions in productive TCRs were reported among donors in an Asian-associated ancestry cluster than the roughly 670-donor mean. HLA typing was unavailable for some donors at each locus, so association tests used only the typed subset. In a later analysis, several top co-occurrence clusters were reported to appear linked to parvovirus B19, influenza, CMV and Epstein-Barr virus. Compared with equally common non-associated chains, HLA-associated TCR beta chains in a later analysis were more clonally expanded and had lower generation probabilities. In the study, around 160 TCR beta chains were listed as associated with cytomegalovirus. The cohort was sequenced for TCR beta chains only, and without alpha or paired-chain data the features that could be detected were limited. A cluster of highly shared sequence variants was judged likely to be a technical artifact of the sequencing pipeline. The presence/absence analyses assumed that sequencing depth was roughly uniform across donors, and that assumption may not be true. For the cohort, immune exposure information was limited to CMV serostatus. In an earlier analysis of fewer than 700 of the donors, most TCR beta V segments appeared in productive rearrangements about 87% or about 30% of the time, broadly matching IMGT annotations. A further reported finding was that TCR beta sequences accurately predicted the HLA-A and HLA-B alleles for most subjects in the first cohort. While some public TCRs were present in many individuals, most TCR sequences turned up only very rarely across donors. In vitro tests confirmed that three of the cytomegalovirus-associated TCR beta chains recognize cytomegalovirus antigens. The classifier was reported to diagnose cytomegalovirus status with high specificity and sensitivity in both the original and validation cohorts. Because counts were too low, seventeen rarely observed V segments, including chromosome 9 orphons, were left out of the earlier analysis of approximately 580 of the donors. Most CMV-associated TCR beta chains appeared to be HLA-restricted in a later analysis, and the HLA associations seemed to be driven largely by CMV exposure. The 87-base-pair reads could not distinguish some IMGT-functional V segments, including TRBV6-2 and TRBV6-3, so those segments were excluded.

Here the chain combines TRBV6-6 and TRBJ1-3, and possibly TRBD1, on 5 matching bases. The origin of this receptor is a man in his thirties or forties in good health and CMV-seronegative. The sample was PBMCs. The CDR3 loop reads CASRNPGWASIYF. The DNA reads as follows: TGTGCCAGCAGGAATCCAGGGTGGGCCTCCATATATTTT.